Below are 5 T cell receptor beta chains sequenced from a single sample in a study of stem cell transplantation in POMP-related autoinflammatory disease. Study-wide points: Patients with PRAID showed a restricted number of unique TRB V-J gene pairings. Across all analyzed T-cell subsets, patients with PRAID tended toward reduced diversity and increased clonality.

Their antigens are not known. Sequencing used immunoSEQ multiplex PCR; TCRdb keeps in-frame clones, though not all of them. The table records about 8,000 clones, approximately 93% of them present only once. The specimen comprised CD8+ T cells from PBMCs, sampled before stem cell transplantation. The receptors derive from a human donor with POMP-related autoinflammation and immune dysregulation (PRAID).

This sequence joins TRBV11-2 and TRBJ1-5; D is ambiguous. Looked up from germline, CDR1 is SGHAT and CDR2 is FQNNGV. Trimming left V 0 bases short and J 2 bases short, with 11 bases between. CDR3 length: 16 amino acids. In nucleotides, the CDR3 is TGTGCCAGCAGCTTAGACGCGGGATTCGGCAATCAGCCCCAGCATTTT. Protein: CASSLDAGFGNQPQHF. Variable domain in full (rest from reference TRBV11-2 and TRBJ1-5): EAGVAQSPRYKIIEKRQSVAFWCNPISGHATLYWYQQILGQGPKLLIQFQNNGVVDDSQLPKDRFSAERLKGVDSTLKIQPAKLEDSAVYLCASSLDAGFGNQPQHFGDGTRLSIL.

This chain links TRBV5-1 with TRBJ2-7, with D uncertain. From germline, CDR1 is SGHRS and CDR2 YFSETQ. This CDR3 contains 16 residues. V was cut by 0 bases and J by 3 bases, with 16 bases left in between. Here the CDR3 reads CASSLERVGLDYEQYF. The CDR3 DNA follows: TGCGCCAGCAGCTTGGAAAGAGTCGGATTGGACTACGAGCAGTACTTC.

The chain couples TRBV27 to TRBJ2-1, with unresolved D. Looked up from germline, CDR1 is MNHEY and CDR2 is SMNVEV (reference sequence). The CDR3 contains 11 residues. V lost 2 bases, J lost 9 bases, and 5 bases lay in between. This CDR3 reads CASSLGAEQFF. CDR3 DNA: TGTGCCAGCAGTTTAGGCGCTGAGCAGTTCTTC.

The rearrangement joins TRBV14 to TRBJ1-4; unclear D gene. This CDR3 comprises 12 residues. The V and J ends lost 1 base and 7 bases respectively, with 4 bases between them. Germline CDR1 SGHDN, CDR2 FVKESK. The CDR3 loop reads CASSQGGEKLFF. CDR3 DNA: TGTGCCAGCAGCCAAGGCGGTGAAAAACTGTTTTTT.

The CDR3 loop is CASSYTGTGTTGELFF. CDR3 DNA: TGTGCCAGCAGCTATACCGGGACAGGGACCACCGGGGAGCTGTTTTTT. The J gene is TRBJ2-2, the V gene TRBV5-6; 9 bases agree with TRBD1. The V segment lost 3 bases and the J segment 4 bases; nucleotides outside the gene matches: 7. Germline V gene lookup returns CDR1 SGHDT and CDR2 YYEEEE. This CDR3 spans 16 amino acids.